This T cell receptor (beta chain) was retrieved from a study of technical replicates of blood from a few donors. The CDR3 length is 18 residues. This table comes from immunoSEQ multiplex PCR, and its TCRdb copy is limited to in-frame clones, with some not included. The top ten clones hold about 0.23% of a sample with fewer than 90,000 clones, just under 95% of them seen once. The chain uses TRBV12-2 and TRBJ2-1; whether TRBD2, the table's D call, matches the DNA was not checked. TRBV12-2 is noted as a pseudogene. The sequence derives from a human donor in good health. Sequenced sample: T cells isolated from PBMCs. Here the CDR3 reads CASRSLDVMSGRLDEQFF. CDR3 bases: TGTGCAAGTCGCTCCCTAGATGTAATGAGCGGGAGACTCGATGAGCAGTTCTTC.